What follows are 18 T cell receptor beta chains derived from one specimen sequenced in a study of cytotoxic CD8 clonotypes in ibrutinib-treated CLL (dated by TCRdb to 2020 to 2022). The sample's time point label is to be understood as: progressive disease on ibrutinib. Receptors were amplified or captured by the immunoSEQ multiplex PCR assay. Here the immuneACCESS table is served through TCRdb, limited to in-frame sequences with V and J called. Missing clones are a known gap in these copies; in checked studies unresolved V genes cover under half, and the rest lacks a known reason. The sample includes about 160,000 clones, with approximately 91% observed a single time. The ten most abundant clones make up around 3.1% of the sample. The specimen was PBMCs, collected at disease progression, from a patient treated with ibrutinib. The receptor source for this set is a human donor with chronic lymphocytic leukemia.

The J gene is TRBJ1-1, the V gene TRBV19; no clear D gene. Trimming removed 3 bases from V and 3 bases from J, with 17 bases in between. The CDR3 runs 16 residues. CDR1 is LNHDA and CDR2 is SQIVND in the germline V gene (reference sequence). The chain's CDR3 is CASSIGRPLEYTEAFF. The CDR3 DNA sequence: TGTGCCAGTAGTATCGGACGGCCACTAGAATACACTGAAGCTTTCTTT.

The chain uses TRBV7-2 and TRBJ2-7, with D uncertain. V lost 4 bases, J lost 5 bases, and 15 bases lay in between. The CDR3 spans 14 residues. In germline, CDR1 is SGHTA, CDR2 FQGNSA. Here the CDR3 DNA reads TGTGCCAGCAGCTCAGAAGCTAGAGTAAACGAGCAGTACTTC. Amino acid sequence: CASSSEARVNEQYF.

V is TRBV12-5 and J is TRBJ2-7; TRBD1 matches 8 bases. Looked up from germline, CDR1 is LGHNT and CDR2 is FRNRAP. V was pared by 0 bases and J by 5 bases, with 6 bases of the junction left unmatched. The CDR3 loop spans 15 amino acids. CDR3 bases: TGTGCTAGTGGTTTGGTACAAGCAGGGGGCAACGAGCAGTACTTC. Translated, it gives CASGLVQAGGNEQYF.

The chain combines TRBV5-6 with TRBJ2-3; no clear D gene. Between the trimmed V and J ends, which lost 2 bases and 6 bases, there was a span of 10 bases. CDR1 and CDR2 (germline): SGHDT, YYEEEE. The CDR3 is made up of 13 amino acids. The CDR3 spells CASSFSEADTQYF. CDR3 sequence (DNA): TGTGCCAGCAGCTTCAGTGAGGCTGATACGCAGTATTTT.

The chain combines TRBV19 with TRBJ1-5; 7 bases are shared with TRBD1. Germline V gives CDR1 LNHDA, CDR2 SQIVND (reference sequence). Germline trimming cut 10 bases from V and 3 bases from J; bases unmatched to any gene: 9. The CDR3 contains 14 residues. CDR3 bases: TGTGCCACCTCGACAGGGCGGGACAATCAGCCCCAGCATTTT. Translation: CATSTGRDNQPQHF.

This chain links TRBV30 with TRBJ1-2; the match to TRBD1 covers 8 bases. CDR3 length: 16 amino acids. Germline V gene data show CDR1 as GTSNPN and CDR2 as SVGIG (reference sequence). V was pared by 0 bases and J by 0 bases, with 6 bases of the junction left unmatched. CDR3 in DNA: TGTGCCTGGAGTGTACGCAGGACAGGGACTAACTATGGCTACACCTTC. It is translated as CAWSVRRTGTNYGYTF.

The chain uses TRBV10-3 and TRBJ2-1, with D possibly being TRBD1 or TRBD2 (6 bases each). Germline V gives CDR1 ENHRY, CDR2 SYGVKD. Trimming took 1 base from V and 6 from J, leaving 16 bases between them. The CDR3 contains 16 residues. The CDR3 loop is CAISEWGAKEGNEQFF. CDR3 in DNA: TGTGCCATCAGTGAGTGGGGGGCAAAAGAGGGCAATGAGCAGTTCTTC.

CDR3 sequence reads: CASSQQGGPYGYTF. In nucleotides, the CDR3 is TGCGCCAGCAGCCAGCAGGGAGGTCCCTATGGCTACACCTTC. This chain joins TRBV5-1 and TRBJ1-2, with D possibly being TRBD1 (5 bases). Germline CDR1 and CDR2: SGHRS and YFSETQ. The ends were cut back, 4 bases at V and 4 bases at J, with 14 bases in the middle. The CDR3 sequence is 14 residues long. The variable domain in full, completed from reference TRBV5-1 and TRBJ1-2, reads KAGVTQTPRYLIKTRGQQVTLSCSPISGHRSVSWYQQTPGQGLQFLFEYFSETQRNKGNFPGRFSGRQFSNSRSEMNVSTLELGDSALYLCASSQQGGPYGYTFGSGTRLTVV.

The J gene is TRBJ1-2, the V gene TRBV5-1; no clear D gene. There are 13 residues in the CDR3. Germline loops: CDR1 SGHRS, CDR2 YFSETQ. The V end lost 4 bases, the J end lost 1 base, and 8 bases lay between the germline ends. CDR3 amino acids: CASSTRINYGYTF. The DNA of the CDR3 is TGCGCCAGCAGCACCCGGATTAACTATGGCTACACCTTC.

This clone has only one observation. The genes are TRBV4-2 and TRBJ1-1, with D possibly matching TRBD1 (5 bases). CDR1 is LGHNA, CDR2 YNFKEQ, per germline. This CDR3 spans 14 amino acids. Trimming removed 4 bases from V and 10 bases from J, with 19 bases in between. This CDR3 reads CASSREQDTPGAFF. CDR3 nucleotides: TGTGCCAGCAGCCGAGAGCAGGACACTCCGGGAGCTTTCTTT.

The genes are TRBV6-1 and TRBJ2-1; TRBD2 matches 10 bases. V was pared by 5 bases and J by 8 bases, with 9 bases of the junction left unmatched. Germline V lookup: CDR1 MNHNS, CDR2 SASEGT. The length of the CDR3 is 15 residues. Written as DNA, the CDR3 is TGTGCCAGCAGTTCTAGCGGGAGCGGGAACTATGAGCAGTTCTTC. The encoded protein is CASSSSGSGNYEQFF.

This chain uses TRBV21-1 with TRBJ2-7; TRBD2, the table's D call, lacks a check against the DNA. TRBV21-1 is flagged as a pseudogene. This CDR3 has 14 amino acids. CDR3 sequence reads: CAPYRLAPRHEQYF. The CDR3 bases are TGTGCTCCTTACCGACTGGCTCCCCGCCACGAGCAGTACTTC.

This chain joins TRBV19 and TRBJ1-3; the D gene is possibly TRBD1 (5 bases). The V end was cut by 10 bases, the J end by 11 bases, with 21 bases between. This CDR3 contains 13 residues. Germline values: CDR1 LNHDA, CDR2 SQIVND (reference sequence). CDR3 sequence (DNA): TGTGCCACCCGATCGACAGTGCCTTCGGCCATATATTTT. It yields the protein CATRSTVPSAIYF.

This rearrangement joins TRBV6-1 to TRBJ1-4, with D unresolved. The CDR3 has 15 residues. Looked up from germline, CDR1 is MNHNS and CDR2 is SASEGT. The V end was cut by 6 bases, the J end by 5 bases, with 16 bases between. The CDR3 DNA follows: TGTGCCAGCAGCCTAAACACCGGGGTGAATGAAAAACTGTTTTTT. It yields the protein CASSLNTGVNEKLFF.

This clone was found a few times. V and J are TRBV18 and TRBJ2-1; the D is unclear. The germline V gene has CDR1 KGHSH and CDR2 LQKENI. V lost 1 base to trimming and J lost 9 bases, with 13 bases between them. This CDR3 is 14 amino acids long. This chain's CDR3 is CASSPRLEVGEQFF. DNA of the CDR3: TGTGCCAGCTCACCACGCCTGGAAGTCGGTGAGCAGTTCTTC.

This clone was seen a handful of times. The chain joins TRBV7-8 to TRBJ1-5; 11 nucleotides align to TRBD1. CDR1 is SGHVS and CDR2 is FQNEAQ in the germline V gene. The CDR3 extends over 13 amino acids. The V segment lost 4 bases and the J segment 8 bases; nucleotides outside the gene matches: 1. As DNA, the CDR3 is TGTGCCAGCAGCTGGGACAGGGGGAAGCCCCAGCATTTT. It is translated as CASSWDRGKPQHF.

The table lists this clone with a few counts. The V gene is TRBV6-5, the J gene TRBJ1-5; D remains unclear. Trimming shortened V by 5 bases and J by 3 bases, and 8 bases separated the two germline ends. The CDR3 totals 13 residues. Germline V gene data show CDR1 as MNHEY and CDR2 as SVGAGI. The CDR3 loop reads CASSMTFNQPQHF. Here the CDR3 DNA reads TGTGCCAGCAGTATGACATTCAATCAGCCCCAGCATTTT.

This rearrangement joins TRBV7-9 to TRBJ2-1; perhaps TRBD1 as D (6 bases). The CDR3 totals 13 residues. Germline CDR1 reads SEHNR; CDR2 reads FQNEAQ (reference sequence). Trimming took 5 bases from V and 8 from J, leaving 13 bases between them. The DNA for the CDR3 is TGTGCCAGCAGCCCACAGGGCCCCGATGAGCAGTTCTTC. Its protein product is CASSPQGPDEQFF.